The 17 T cell receptor beta chains below were found in one sample sequenced in a study of vaccination effects on CD4 cells after COVID-19. Subsequent to 10 days of culture, CD4+ T cells were isolated. Profiled with immunoSEQ multiplex PCR; TCRdb holds only in-frame clones, not every one. Among approximately 45,000 clones listed, 70% to 80% were seen once. These receptors have no identified antigens. Sample: CD4+ T cells from PBMCs cultured without peptide, taken before COVID-19 vaccination. Receptors were obtained from a human donor who had a prior SARS-CoV-2 infection.

The chain recombines TRBV11-2 with TRBJ2-5; D may correspond to TRBD1 or TRBD2 (5 bases each). Germline V gene lookup returns CDR1 SGHAT and CDR2 FQNNGV. The CDR3 contains 14 residues. The germline V and J ends were trimmed by 8 bases and 3 bases, with 16 bases remaining between them. The CDR3 is CASGTHLGEETQYF. The CDR3 nucleotides read TGTGCCAGCGGCACTCACCTGGGGGAAGAGACCCAGTACTTC.

In this sample, this clone turned up a few times. V and J are TRBV2 and TRBJ1-6, with TRBD1 identical over 12 bases. This CDR3 comprises 16 residues. Per the germline V gene, CDR1 is SNHLY and CDR2 is FYNNEI. The V segment lost 4 bases and the J segment 8 bases; nucleotides outside the gene matches: 6. CDR3 nucleotide sequence: TGTGCCAGCAGTGGAGGGACAGGGGGCGGTTATTCACCCCTCCACTTT. Translating it yields CASSGGTGGGYSPLHF.

V is TRBV15 and J is TRBJ2-6; possible D gene TRBD1, 5 bases. V was clipped by 1 base and J by 2 bases, with 6 bases between them. The CDR3 length is 15 residues. Germline CDR1 reads LNHNV; CDR2 reads YYDKDF (reference sequence). The CDR3 bases are TGTGCCACCAGCAGAGTCAGGGCTGGGGCCAACGTCCTGACTTTC. It is translated as CATSRVRAGANVLTF.

The J gene is TRBJ1-3, the V gene TRBV2; D gene unclear. CDR1 is SNHLY, CDR2 FYNNEI, per germline. The CDR3 extends over 12 amino acids. V lost 6 bases and J lost 2, with 5 bases in between. CDR3 region: CASRITGNTIYF. The CDR3 DNA is TGTGCCAGCAGAATAACTGGAAACACCATATATTTT.

The gene calls are TRBV30 and TRBJ1-1; the D is unclear. Germline CDR1 and CDR2: GTSNPN and SVGIG (reference sequence). The CDR3 loop spans 12 amino acids. V was trimmed by 3 bases and J by 3 bases, leaving 8 bases between them. CDR3 in DNA: TGTGCCTGGAGCGCACGCCACACTGAAGCTTTCTTT. As protein: CAWSARHTEAFF.

Only one count was recorded for this clone. This chain links TRBV6-5 with TRBJ1-5; no firm D call. V was cut by 2 bases and J by 3 bases, with 5 bases left in between. From germline, CDR1 is MNHEY and CDR2 SVGAGI. This CDR3 is built from 13 residues. The CDR3 here is CASSYSLNQPQHF. CDR3 in DNA: TGTGCCAGCAGTTACAGCCTCAATCAGCCCCAGCATTTT.

CDR3 sequence reads: CASSFNSGGAETQYF. Here the CDR3 DNA reads TGTGCCAGCAGCTTCAATAGCGGGGGGGCAGAGACCCAGTACTTC. This chain joins TRBV7-2 and TRBJ2-5; 11 bases are a match to TRBD2. V shed 3 bases and J 4 bases; nucleotides not matched to a gene: 4. The CDR3 runs 15 residues. CDR1 and CDR2 (germline): SGHTA, FQGNSA.

The V and J genes are TRBV7-2 and TRBJ1-3; D unresolved. Trimming removed 5 bases at V and 0 bases at J, with 11 bases between. This CDR3 region has 15 residues. Germline CDR1 reads SGHTA; CDR2 reads FQGNSA. The CDR3 loop reads CASSISANSGNTIYF. In DNA form, the CDR3 reads TGTGCCAGCAGCATCTCGGCCAACTCTGGAAACACCATATATTTT.

The chain uses TRBV7-8 and TRBJ1-4, with 9 bases lining up with TRBD1. The CDR3 consists of 19 residues. Germline assignment: CDR1 SGHVS and CDR2 FQNEAQ. V gave up 2 bases and J gave up 6 bases; unmatched junction bases: 16. The CDR3 sequence: CASSLFFGSNRDRDEKLFF. The CDR3 DNA reads TGTGCCAGCAGCTTATTTTTCGGGTCGAACAGGGACAGGGATGAAAAACTGTTTTTT.

The genes are TRBV5-1 and TRBJ1-2; 7 bases are a match to TRBD1. Germline-derived CDR1 and CDR2 are SGHRS and YFSETQ. The CDR3 is 14 amino acids. Trimming took 3 bases from V and 7 from J; bases not matched to a gene: 9. The CDR3, as DNA: TGCGCCAGCAGCTACGGAACAGGGGACGCTGGCTACACCTTC. Its protein is CASSYGTGDAGYTF.

The chain joins TRBV5-4 to TRBJ2-6; no definite D call. Germline V lookup: CDR1 SGHNT, CDR2 YYREEE (reference sequence). The CDR3 contains 15 residues. The ends were cut back, 4 bases at V and 0 bases at J, with 8 bases in the middle. The CDR3 nucleotides are TGTGCCAGCAGCCACAGAGACTCTGGGGCCAACGTCCTGACTTTC. It yields the protein CASSHRDSGANVLTF.

V and J are TRBV12-3 or TRBV12-4 and TRBJ1-2, with D unresolved. The CDR3 extends over 13 amino acids. Trimming removed 1 base at V and 8 bases at J, with 11 bases between. CDR3 sequence: CASSLDGFGGYTF. The DNA for the CDR3 is TGTGCCAGCAGTTTAGATGGTTTCGGGGGCTACACCTTC.

The chain uses TRBV10-3 and TRBJ1-5; D gene unclear. The germline V gene has CDR1 ENHRY and CDR2 SYGVKD. The CDR3 spans 15 residues. Trimming removed 2 bases at V and 7 bases at J, with 15 bases between. CDR3 residues: CAISETGGLGQPQHF. CDR3 nucleotides: TGTGCCATCAGTGAGACGGGAGGTTTAGGACAGCCCCAGCATTTT.

The V call is TRBV5-1, the J call TRBJ2-5; 7 bases align to TRBD2. CDR1 and CDR2 (germline): SGHRS, YFSETQ. The CDR3 is 15 residues long. After removal of 1 base from V and 2 bases from J, the junction contained 5 bases not matched to a gene. The CDR3 here is CASSLSGMSQETQYF. The CDR3, as DNA: TGCGCCAGCAGCTTGAGCGGGATGTCGCAAGAGACCCAGTACTTC.

The rearrangement links TRBV19 to TRBJ2-1, with 10 positions matching TRBD2. Looked up from germline, CDR1 is LNHDA and CDR2 is SQIVND (reference sequence). The CDR3 consists of 17 residues. Germline trimming cut 4 bases from V and 6 bases from J; bases unmatched to any gene: 12. CDR3 amino acids: CASSKVSSGSYFNEQFF. The CDR3, as DNA: TGTGCCAGTAGTAAGGTTTCTAGCGGGAGTTATTTCAATGAGCAGTTCTTC.

The chain joins TRBV14 to TRBJ2-3; the D is unclear. Germline V gene lookup returns CDR1 SGHDN and CDR2 FVKESK. This CDR3 comprises 18 residues. Trimming took off 1 base at V and 2 bases at J, with 19 bases between the two ends. CDR3: CASSQVIMSNFYTDTQYF. CDR3 bases: TGTGCCAGCAGCCAAGTAATAATGAGCAATTTTTACACAGATACGCAGTATTTT.

The V gene is TRBV6-5, the J gene TRBJ2-7; D is perhaps TRBD1 (6 bases). Germline CDR1 MNHEY, CDR2 SVGAGI. V shed 7 bases and J shed 7 bases, with 17 bases lying between them. The CDR3 has 13 amino acids. The CDR3 sequence is CASTRATGWEQYF. The CDR3 DNA reads as TGTGCCAGCACCCGTGCCACAGGGTGGGAGCAGTACTTC.